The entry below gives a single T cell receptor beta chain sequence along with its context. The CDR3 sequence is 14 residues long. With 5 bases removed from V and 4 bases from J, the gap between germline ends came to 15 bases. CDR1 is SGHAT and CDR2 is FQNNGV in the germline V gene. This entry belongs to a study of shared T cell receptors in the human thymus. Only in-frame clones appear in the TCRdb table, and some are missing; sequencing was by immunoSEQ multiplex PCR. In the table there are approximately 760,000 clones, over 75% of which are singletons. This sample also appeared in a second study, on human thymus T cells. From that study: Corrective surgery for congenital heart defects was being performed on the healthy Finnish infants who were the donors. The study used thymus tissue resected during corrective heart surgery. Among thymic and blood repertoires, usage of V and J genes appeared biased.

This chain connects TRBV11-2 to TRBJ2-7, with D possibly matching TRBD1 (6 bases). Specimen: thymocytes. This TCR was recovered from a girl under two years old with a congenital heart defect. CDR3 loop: CASSRNRVGYEQYF. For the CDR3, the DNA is TGTGCCAGCAGCCGAAACAGGGTGGGGTACGAGCAGTACTTC.